Sequencing of this TCR beta chain was carried out in a study of blood T cells in healthy people across ages. Notes on the study in general: Conclusively comparing naive with antigen-experienced cells was impossible with unsorted PBMCs.

Together with a sample-barcoded 5' primer, a J-beta primer mix was included in a second PCR lasting about 7 to 11 cycles. TCRdb used MiXCR to reprocess the 5' RACE reads, holding one entry per CDR3 protein. The table lists more than 800,000 distinct CDR3 sequences, less than 35% of them singletons. In its sample, this clonotype was seen many times. Its matching antigen is unknown. The V end lost 0 bases, the J end lost 2 bases, and 8 bases lay between the germline ends. CDR3 length equals 15 residues. Germline CDR1 and CDR2: MNHEY and SVGEGT. This rearrangement joins TRBV6-2 or TRBV6-3 to TRBJ1-5, with D hard to call. The receptor's source is a woman older than 75 in good health. The specimen was blood. CDR3 sequence: CASSYSYGGNQPQHF. The CDR3 DNA is TGTGCCAGCAGTTACTCGTATGGGGGCAATCAGCCCCAGCATTTT.